Below are 15 T cell receptor beta chains sequenced from a single sample in a study of T-cell memory formation after mild COVID-19. TCRdb re-called the 5' RACE reads through MiXCR, storing one row per CDR3 protein. Of a few hundred thousand distinct CDR3 sequences in the sample, around 27% were seen once. The sequencing sample was made of PBMCs or a T cell subset sorted from them (not recorded which). The source is an adult woman who had mild COVID-19 (a few samples of this study predate the infection). Cell type and time point are not known.

The V and J genes are TRBV10-2 and TRBJ1-2, with TRBD1 as a possible D gene (6 bases). Trimming removed 3 bases at V and 7 bases at J, with 12 bases between. Looked up from germline, CDR1 is WSHSY and CDR2 is SAAADI. This CDR3 spans 13 amino acids. Here the CDR3 DNA reads TGCGCCAGCAGTGATTTGGGGGGCGCTGGCTACACCTTC. This gives the protein CASSDLGGAGYTF.

This clonotype was found a few times. The chain joins TRBV20-1 to TRBJ2-5; D is ambiguous. The CDR3 has 13 amino acids. The germline V gene encodes CDR1 DFQATT and CDR2 SNEGSKA (reference sequence). V lost 4 bases and J lost 7, with 16 bases in between. The CDR3 DNA follows: TGCAGTGCTACGTCGTACAACGATGGGACCCAGTACTTC. As protein: CSATSYNDGTQYF.

This clonotype was counted a few times. The genes are TRBV2 and TRBJ1-1, with TRBD1 as a possible D gene (5 bases). CDR3 length: 13 residues. Germline V gene data show CDR1 as SNHLY and CDR2 as FYNNEI. The germline V and J ends were trimmed by 4 bases and 4 bases, with 10 bases remaining between them. In DNA, the CDR3 is TGTGCCAGCAGTGTGGAGGGGAGCACTGAAGCTTTCTTT. Protein sequence: CASSVEGSTEAFF.

This clonotype was counted a few times. The chain uses TRBV27 and TRBJ2-7, with 13 bases fitting TRBD2. Germline V gives CDR1 MNHEY, CDR2 SMNVEV (reference sequence). The V segment lost 5 bases and the J segment 2 bases; nucleotides outside the gene matches: 9. There are 17 residues in the CDR3. The CDR3 coding sequence is TGTGCCAGCAGTCCCTGGGGGACTAGCGGGGTTACCTACGAGCAGTACTTC. Translated, it gives CASSPWGTSGVTYEQYF.

This clonotype was counted between two and nine times. The chain joins TRBV20-1 to TRBJ2-5; D remains unclear. Germline lookup yields CDR1 DFQATT and CDR2 SNEGSKA (reference sequence). The length of the CDR3 is 12 residues. Trimming took 3 bases from V and 2 from J, leaving 7 bases between them. The DNA of the CDR3 is TGCAGTGCTAGGTTCGCTCAAGAGACCCAGTACTTC. This codes for CSARFAQETQYF.

The sample holds a few counts of this clonotype. This chain links TRBV5-6 with TRBJ2-7; D unclear. The CDR3 spans 13 residues. V shed 4 bases and J shed 5 bases, with 13 bases lying between them. CDR1 and CDR2 from the germline V gene are SGHDT and YYEEEE. This chain's CDR3 is CASSTPTTDEQYF. CDR3 DNA sequence: TGTGCCAGCAGCACCCCCACAACCGACGAGCAGTACTTC.

The chain couples TRBV28 to TRBJ2-1, with D possibly TRBD1 on 6 matching bases. In germline, CDR1 is MDHEN, CDR2 SYDVKM. V lost 4 bases to trimming and J lost 11 bases, with 18 bases between them. This CDR3 spans 14 amino acids. The CDR3 region has the DNA TGTGCCAGCAGTTCCGGACAGCCCGGGTTAAAGCAGTTCTTC. It is translated as CASSSGQPGLKQFF.

This clonotype has just a few counts. This chain connects TRBV6-1 to TRBJ2-7; the D gene could be TRBD1 or TRBD2 (5 bases each). The CDR3 consists of 15 residues. In germline, CDR1 is MNHNS, CDR2 SASEGT. The V end was cut by 5 bases, the J end by 0 bases, with 14 bases between. As DNA, the CDR3 is TGTGCCAGCAGTCTCCGGGCAGGGAGCTCCTACGAGCAGTACTTC. Translation gives CASSLRAGSSYEQYF.

The chain has TRBV11-3 and TRBJ2-1, with D possibly being TRBD2 (6 bases). The V end lost 7 bases, the J end lost 5 bases, and 12 bases lay between the germline ends. The CDR3 totals 13 residues. Germline CDR1 SGHNT, CDR2 YENEEA. In DNA, the CDR3 is TGTGCCAGCACGGCGGGGCCAAACAATGAGCAGTTCTTC. Its protein product is CASTAGPNNEQFF.

The chain uses TRBV30 and TRBJ2-7; the match to TRBD2 covers 8 bases. V shed 4 bases, J shed 7 bases, and the junction held 12 bases outside the gene matches. CDR3 length: 14 residues. The germline V gene has CDR1 GTSNPN and CDR2 SVGIG (reference sequence). The CDR3 region has the DNA TGTGCCTGGATTACCTACCGGGAGGGCCGAGAGCAGTACTTC. Translating it yields CAWITYREGREQYF.

This clonotype was observed a few times. The J gene is TRBJ1-3, the V gene TRBV4-2, with TRBD1 identical over 7 bases. The length of the CDR3 is 15 residues. The ends lost 8 bases at V and 0 bases at J; junction bases unmatched: 7. The germline V gene has CDR1 LGHNA and CDR2 YNFKEQ. The CDR3 coding sequence is TGTGCCAGCCGAGAGACAGGGAGCTCTGGAAACACCATATATTTT. Translating gives CASRETGSSGNTIYF.

This clonotype was detected many times. The V and J genes are TRBV5-1 and TRBJ2-3; D gene ambiguous. CDR3 size: 13 residues. Germline V gene data show CDR1 as SGHRS and CDR2 as YFSETQ. Trimming took 2 bases from V and 2 from J, leaving 6 bases between them. This CDR3 reads CASSLTATDTQYF. The CDR3 bases are TGCGCCAGCAGCTTAACCGCCACAGATACGCAGTATTTT.

The J gene is TRBJ2-7, the V gene TRBV7-9; 8 nucleotides align to TRBD2. Trimming at V came to 5 bases and at J to 4 bases, leaving 16 bases not matched to a gene. CDR3 length: 17 residues. Germline CDR1 reads SEHNR; CDR2 reads FQNEAQ (reference sequence). The CDR3 DNA is TGTGCCAGCAGCCCCCTACGGGATAGCGGGGCCAGGTACGAGCAGTACTTC. This sequence encodes CASSPLRDSGARYEQYF.

This chain links TRBV7-9 with TRBJ2-1; D might be TRBD2 (6 bases). V dropped 5 bases and J dropped 8 bases, with 19 bases sitting between them. The V gene's germline CDR1 is SEHNR and CDR2 FQNEAQ (reference sequence). The CDR3 loop spans 15 amino acids. The CDR3 region has the DNA TGTGCCAGCAGCCTCCCCCCGGGACTCCGGCATGAGCAGTTCTTC. Translation gives CASSLPPGLRHEQFF.

CDR3 sequence: CASSLRQGRETQYF. The CDR3 bases are TGTGCCAGCAGCTTACGACAGGGGAGAGAGACCCAGTACTTC. This chain links TRBV7-2 with TRBJ2-5; 8 bases align to TRBD1. Germline V gene lookup returns CDR1 SGHTA and CDR2 FQGNSA. V gave up 2 bases and J gave up 4 bases; unmatched junction bases: 3. This CDR3 contains 14 residues.